The sequence of this T cell receptor (beta chain) was determined in a study of T-cell memory formation after mild COVID-19. The wider study: Clusters of TCRs were largely donor specific.

TCRdb re-derived calls from the 5' RACE reads in MiXCR, one entry per CDR3 protein. The sample shows almost 550,000 distinct CDR3 sequences, over 20% of them seen only once. General observations from the study: Day 15 to 85 contracting clones showed balanced CD4/CD8; day 15 to 37 expanders favored CD4+.

Notes on this clonotype: Its antigen is not known.

The sample was PBMCs or a T cell subset sorted from them (not recorded which). This clonotype was sampled from an adult woman who had mild COVID-19 (a few samples of this study predate the infection). Cell type and time point are not known.

For the CDR3, the DNA is TGCAGTGCTACCTCCGGGACTCAAATCGACAATGAGCAGTTCTTC. This codes for CSATSGTQIDNEQFF. V gene TRBV20-1 combines with J gene TRBJ2-1, with a tentative D call TRBD2 (6 bases). This CDR3 spans 15 amino acids. The V end was cut by 4 bases, the J end by 5 bases, with 18 bases between. Germline lookup yields CDR1 DFQATT and CDR2 SNEGSKA (reference sequence).